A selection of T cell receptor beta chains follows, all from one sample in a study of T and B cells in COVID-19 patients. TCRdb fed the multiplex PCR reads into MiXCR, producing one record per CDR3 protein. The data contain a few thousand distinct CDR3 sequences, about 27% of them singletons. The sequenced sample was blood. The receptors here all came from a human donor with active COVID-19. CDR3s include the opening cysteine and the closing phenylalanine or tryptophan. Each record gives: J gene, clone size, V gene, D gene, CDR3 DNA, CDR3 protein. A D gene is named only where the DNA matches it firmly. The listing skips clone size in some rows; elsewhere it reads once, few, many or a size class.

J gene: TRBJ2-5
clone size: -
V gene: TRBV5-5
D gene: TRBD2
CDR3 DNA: TGTGCCTGCAGCTCAGATGGGGACTATCGCCAAGAGACCCAGTACTTC
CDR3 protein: CACSSDGDYRQETQYF

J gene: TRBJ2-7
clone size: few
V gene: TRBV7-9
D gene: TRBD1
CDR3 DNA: TGTGCCAGCAGCGTTATTAGGACAGGGACCCACGAGCAGTACTTC
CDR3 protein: CASSVIRTGTHEQYF

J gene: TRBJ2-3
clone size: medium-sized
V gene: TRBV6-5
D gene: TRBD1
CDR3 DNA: TGTGCCACCCTAGGGACAGGGGGCACCTCGGATACGCAGTATTTT
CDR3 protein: CATLGTGGTSDTQYF

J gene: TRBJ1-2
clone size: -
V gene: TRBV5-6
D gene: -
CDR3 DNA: TGTGCCAGCAGCTTGGAGACAGGTTTTAACTATGGCTACACCTTC
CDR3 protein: CASSLETGFNYGYTF

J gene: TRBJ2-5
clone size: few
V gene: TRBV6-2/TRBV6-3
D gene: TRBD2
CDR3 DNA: TGTGCCAGCAGTCAGAGCGGGACTAGCCGGGAGACCCAGTACTTC
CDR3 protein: CASSQSGTSRETQYF

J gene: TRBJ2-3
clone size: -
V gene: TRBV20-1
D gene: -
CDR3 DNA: TGCAGTCCAATCCTGCTAGCAGGAACTGGGGCAATGGATACGCAGTATTTT
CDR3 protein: CSPILLAGTGAMDTQYF

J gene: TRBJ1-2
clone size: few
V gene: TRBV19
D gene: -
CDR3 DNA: TGTGCCAGTAGTATCCACAGGGCTGACTATGGCTACACCTTC
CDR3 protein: CASSIHRADYGYTF

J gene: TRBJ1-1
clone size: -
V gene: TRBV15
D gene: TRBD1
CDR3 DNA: TGTGCCACCAGCAGAGATCAAAGGGGACAGGGGGCCGGAAACACTGAAGCTTTCTTT
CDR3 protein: CATSRDQRGQGAGNTEAFF

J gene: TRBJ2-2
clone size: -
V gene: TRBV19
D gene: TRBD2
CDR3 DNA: TGTGCCAGTAGTAGACTAGCGGGAGGGCCAAGAGGCGGGGAGCTGTTTTTT
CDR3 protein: CASSRLAGGPRGGELFF

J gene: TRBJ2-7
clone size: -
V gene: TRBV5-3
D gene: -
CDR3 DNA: TGTGCCAGCAGCCAAGATCACGGGGACTACGAGCAGTACTTC
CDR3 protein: CASSQDHGDYEQYF

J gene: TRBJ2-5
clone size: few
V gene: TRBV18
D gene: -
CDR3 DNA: TGTGCCAGCTCACCTGAGGGGCCTGTAGGGGAGACCCAGTACTTC
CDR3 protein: CASSPEGPVGETQYF

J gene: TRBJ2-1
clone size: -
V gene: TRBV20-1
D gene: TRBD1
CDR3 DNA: TGCAGTGCTAGAGATCAACGGGACAGCATCTCCTACAATGAGCAGTTCTTC
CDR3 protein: CSARDQRDSISYNEQFF

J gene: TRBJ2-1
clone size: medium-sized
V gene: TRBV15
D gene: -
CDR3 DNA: TGTGCCACCAGCCCGGGTAAGGGGCGGACCGGATACAATGAGCAGTTCTTC
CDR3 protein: CATSPGKGRTGYNEQFF

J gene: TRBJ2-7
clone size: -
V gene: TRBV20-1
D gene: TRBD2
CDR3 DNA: TGCAGTGCGCCGGGACTAGGGATCGAGCAGTACTTC
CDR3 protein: CSAPGLGIEQYF

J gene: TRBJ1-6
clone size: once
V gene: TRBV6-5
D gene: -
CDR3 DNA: TGTGCCAGCAGGGGGGGGAGGCATTCACCCCTCCACTTT
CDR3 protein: CASRGGRHSPLHF

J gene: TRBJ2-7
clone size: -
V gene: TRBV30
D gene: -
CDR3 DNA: TGTGCCTGGAGGAGACTCGAATCCTACGAGCAGTACTTC
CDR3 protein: CAWRRLESYEQYF

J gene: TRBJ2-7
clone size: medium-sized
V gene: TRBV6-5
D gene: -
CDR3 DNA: TGTGCCAGCAGCCGGGACCGGAGCTCCTACGAGCAGTACTTC
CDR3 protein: CASSRDRSSYEQYF

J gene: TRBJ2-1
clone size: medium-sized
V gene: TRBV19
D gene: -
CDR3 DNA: TGTGCCAGTAGTATAGATGGGCAGGGGTCCTACAATGAGCAGTTCTTC
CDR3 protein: CASSIDGQGSYNEQFF

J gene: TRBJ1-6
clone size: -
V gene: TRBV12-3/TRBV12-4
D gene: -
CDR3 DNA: TGTGCCAGCAACTTACGGGGCGGGGGGCCTGGGTCTAATTCACCCCTCCACTTT
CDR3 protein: CASNLRGGGPGSNSPLHF

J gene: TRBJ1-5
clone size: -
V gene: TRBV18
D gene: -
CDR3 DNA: TGTGCCAGCTCACCAGGGGGGGCTGGGCCCCAGCATTTT
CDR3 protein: CASSPGGAGPQHF

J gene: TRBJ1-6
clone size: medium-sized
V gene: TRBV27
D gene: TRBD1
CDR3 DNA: TGTGCCAGCAGTTCCACGACAGGGGGCCAGAAATCACCCCTCCACTTT
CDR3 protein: CASSSTTGGQKSPLHF

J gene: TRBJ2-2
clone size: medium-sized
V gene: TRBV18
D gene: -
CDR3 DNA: TGTGCCAGCTCACCTTCCAGAGGAGGGGCCCCGAACACCGGGGAGCTGTTTTTT
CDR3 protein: CASSPSRGGAPNTGELFF

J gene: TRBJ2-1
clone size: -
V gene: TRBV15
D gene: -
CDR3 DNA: TGTACCAGCAGAGATTGGGGCCAACAGGGTGAGCAGTTCTTC
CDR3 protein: CTSRDWGQQGEQFF

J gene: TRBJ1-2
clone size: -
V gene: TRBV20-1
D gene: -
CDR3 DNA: TGCAGTGCTAGAGAAAACCTTAACTATGGCTACACCTTC
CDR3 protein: CSARENLNYGYTF

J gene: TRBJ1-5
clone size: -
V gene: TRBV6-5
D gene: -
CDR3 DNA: TGCGCCAGCAGTGAGTACCTAGTTAGCAATCAGCCCCAGCATTTT
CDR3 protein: CASSEYLVSNQPQHF

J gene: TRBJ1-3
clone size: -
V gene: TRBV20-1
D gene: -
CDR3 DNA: TGCAGTGCCGGGGACCGAAACACCATATATTTT
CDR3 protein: CSAGDRNTIYF

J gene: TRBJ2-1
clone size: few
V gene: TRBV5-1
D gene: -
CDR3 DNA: TGCGCCAGCAGCTTGGGGCAGACAGCGGAGGGGACGTACAATGAGCAGTTCTTC
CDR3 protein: CASSLGQTAEGTYNEQFF

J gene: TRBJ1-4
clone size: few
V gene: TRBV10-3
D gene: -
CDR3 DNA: TGTGCCATCAGTGAGTCTCGCGGGCAGGGTGAAAAACTGTTTTTT
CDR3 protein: CAISESRGQGEKLFF

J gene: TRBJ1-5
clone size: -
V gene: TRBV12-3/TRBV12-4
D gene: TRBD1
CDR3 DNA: TGTGCCACCGCGCAGGGGGAAAATCAGCCCCAGCATTTT
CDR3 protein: CATAQGENQPQHF

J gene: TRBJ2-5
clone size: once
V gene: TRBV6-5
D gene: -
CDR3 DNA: TGTGCCAGCAGCCGGCGGGGCAAGGAGACCCAGTACTTC
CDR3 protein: CASSRRGKETQYF

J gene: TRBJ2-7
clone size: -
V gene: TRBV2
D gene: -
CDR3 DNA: TGTGCCAGCAGTGAACTGGCGGACCTCTCCTACGAGCAGTACTTC
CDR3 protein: CASSELADLSYEQYF

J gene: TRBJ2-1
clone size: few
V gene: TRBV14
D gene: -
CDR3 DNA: TGTGCCAGCAGCACCGACCCAGGGGCGACTTACTACAATGAGCAGTTCTTC
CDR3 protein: CASSTDPGATYYNEQFF

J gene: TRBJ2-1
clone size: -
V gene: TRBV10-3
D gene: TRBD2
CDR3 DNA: TGTGCCATCAGTGAGGGGACTAGCGTTAGTAATGAGCAGTTCTTC
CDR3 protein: CAISEGTSVSNEQFF

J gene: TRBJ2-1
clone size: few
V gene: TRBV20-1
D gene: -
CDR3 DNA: TGCAGTGCTCTCTCCCCCAGCCAGGGCTACAATGAGCAGTTCTTC
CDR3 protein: CSALSPSQGYNEQFF

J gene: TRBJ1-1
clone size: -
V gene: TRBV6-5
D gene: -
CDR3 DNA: TGTGCCAGCAGACGATCGACGAACACTGAAGCTTTCTTT
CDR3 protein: CASRRSTNTEAFF

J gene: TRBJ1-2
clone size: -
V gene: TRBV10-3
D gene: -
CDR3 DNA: TGTGCCATCAGTGTAGGATCAGCTAACTATGGCTACACCTTC
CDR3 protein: CAISVGSANYGYTF

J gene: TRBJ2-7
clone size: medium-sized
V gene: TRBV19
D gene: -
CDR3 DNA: TGTGCCAGTAGTACCTTTGGGGACGGAGCCTACGAGCAGTACTTC
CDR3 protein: CASSTFGDGAYEQYF

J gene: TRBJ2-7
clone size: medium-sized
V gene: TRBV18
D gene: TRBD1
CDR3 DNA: TGTGCCAGCTCACTAGGGACAGGGGCAGCTTACGAGCAGTACTTC
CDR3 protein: CASSLGTGAAYEQYF

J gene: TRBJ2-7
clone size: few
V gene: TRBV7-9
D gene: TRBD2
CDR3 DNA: TGTGCCAGCAGCTTAGCAGCTAGCGGGAGGTACGAGCAGTACTTC
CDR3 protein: CASSLAASGRYEQYF

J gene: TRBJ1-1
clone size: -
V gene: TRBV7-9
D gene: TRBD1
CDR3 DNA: TGTGCCAGCAGCCGTCCCGGGACAGGGGTGAACACTGAAGCTTTCTTT
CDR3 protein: CASSRPGTGVNTEAFF

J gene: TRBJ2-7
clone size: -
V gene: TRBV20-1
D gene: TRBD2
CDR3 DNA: TGCAGTGCCGCTAGCGGCTTCGAGCAGTACTTC
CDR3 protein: CSAASGFEQYF

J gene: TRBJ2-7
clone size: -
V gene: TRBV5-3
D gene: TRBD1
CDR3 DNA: TGTGCCAGCATCACAGGGGCCTACGAGCAGTACTTC
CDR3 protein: CASITGAYEQYF

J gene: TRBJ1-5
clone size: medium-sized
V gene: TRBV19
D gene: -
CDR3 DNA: TGTGCCAGTACCATGGGGGGAAGCAATCAGCCCCAGCATTTT
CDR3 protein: CASTMGGSNQPQHF

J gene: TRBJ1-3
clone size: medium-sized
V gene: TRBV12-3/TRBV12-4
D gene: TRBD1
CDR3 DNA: TGTGCCAGCAGTTTAATTGGGACAGGGAACTCTGGAAACACCATATATTTT
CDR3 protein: CASSLIGTGNSGNTIYF

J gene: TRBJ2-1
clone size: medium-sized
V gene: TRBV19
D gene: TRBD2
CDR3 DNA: TGTGCCAGTAGTATATGGCTAGCGGGAGGTGATGAGCAGTTCTTC
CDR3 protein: CASSIWLAGGDEQFF

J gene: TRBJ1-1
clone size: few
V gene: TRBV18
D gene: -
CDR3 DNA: TGTGCCAGCTCACCCCAGGCGGGTTTGGGGGCTTTCTTT
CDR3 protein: CASSPQAGLGAFF

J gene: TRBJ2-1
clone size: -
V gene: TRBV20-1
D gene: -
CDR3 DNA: TGCAGTGCTAGGGTTAGACGGAAGAAGAATGAGCAGTTCTTC
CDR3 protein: CSARVRRKKNEQFF

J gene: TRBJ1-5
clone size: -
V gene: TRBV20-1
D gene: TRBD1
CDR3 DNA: TGCAGTGCGCTGGGACAGATCCGCAATCAGCCCCAGCATTTT
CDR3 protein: CSALGQIRNQPQHF

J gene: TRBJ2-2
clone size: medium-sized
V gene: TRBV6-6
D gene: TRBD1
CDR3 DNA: TGTGCCAGCAGTCACAGGGGACACCTCACCGGGGAGCTGTTTTTT
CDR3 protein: CASSHRGHLTGELFF

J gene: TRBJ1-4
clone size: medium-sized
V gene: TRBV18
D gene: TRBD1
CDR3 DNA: TGTGCCAGCTCACCATGGGCCAGGGGGACAACTAATGAAAAACTGTTTTTT
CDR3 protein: CASSPWARGTTNEKLFF

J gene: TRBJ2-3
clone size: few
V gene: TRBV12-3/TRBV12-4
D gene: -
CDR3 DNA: TGTGCCAGCAGTTTACATGCGGATTCCACAGATACGCAGTATTTT
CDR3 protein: CASSLHADSTDTQYF

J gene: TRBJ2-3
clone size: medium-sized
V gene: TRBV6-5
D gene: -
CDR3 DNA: TGTGCCAGCAGCTCTACCGGAGGATTGGCAGATACGCAGTATTTT
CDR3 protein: CASSSTGGLADTQYF

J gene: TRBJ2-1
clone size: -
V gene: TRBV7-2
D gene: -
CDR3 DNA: TGTGCCAGCAGCCCTGGGACTGCATCCTACAATGAGCAGTTCTTC
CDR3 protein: CASSPGTASYNEQFF

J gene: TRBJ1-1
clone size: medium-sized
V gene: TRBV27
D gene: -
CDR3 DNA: TGTGCCAGCAGGGCTAGTTACACTGAAGCTTTCTTT
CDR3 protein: CASRASYTEAFF

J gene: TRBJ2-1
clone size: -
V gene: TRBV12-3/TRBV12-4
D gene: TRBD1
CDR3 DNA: TGTGCCAGCAGTCAACCAGGGGGCGATGAGCAGTTCTTC
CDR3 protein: CASSQPGGDEQFF